Described below is a single T cell receptor (beta chain) sequence and its context. Its antigen is undetermined. The junction had 2 bases not matched to a gene; V was cut back by 3 bases and J by 0 bases. CDR1 MNHNS and CDR2 SASEGT come from the germline V gene. The CDR3 is 14 residues long. The sample is drawn from a study of cytomegalovirus exposure and HLA in healthy donors. The primer mix had 60 Vbeta and 13 Jbeta primers. The protocol was immunoSEQ multiplex PCR, while the TCRdb copy is restricted to in-frame clones and leaves out a portion. The sample lists more than 70,000 clones, under 80% occurring once. As for the donors, each was a healthy bone marrow donor. General study results and limits: Later work found most CMV-associated TCR beta chains apparently HLA-restricted. In vitro, three CMV-associated chains proved specific for CMV antigens. Indistinguishable V segments, including TRBV6-2 and TRBV6-3, were excluded.

This receptor was identified in a boy aged 5-17 years in good health and CMV-seronegative. The chain has TRBV6-1 and TRBJ2-7, with 7 positions matching TRBD1. The material sequenced was PBMCs. The CDR3 spells CASSEGDSSYEQYF. The CDR3 nucleotides are TGTGCCAGCAGTGAGGGGGACAGCTCCTACGAGCAGTACTTC.